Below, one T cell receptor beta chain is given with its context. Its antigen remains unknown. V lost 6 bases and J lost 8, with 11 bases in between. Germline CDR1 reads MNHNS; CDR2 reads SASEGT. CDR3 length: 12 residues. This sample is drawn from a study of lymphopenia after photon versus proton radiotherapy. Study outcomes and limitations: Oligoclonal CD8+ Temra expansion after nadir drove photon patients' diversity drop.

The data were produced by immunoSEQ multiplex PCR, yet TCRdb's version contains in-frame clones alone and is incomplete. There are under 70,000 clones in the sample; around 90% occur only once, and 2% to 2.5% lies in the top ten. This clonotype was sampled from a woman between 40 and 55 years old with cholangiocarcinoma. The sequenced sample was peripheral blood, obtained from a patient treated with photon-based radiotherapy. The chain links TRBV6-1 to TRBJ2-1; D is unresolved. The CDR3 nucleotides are TGTGCCAGCAGCGGGCAGGACCATGAGCAGTTCTTC. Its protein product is CASSGQDHEQFF.